This T cell receptor (beta chain) was observed in a study of regulatory T cells in long-lasting Graves disease. Overall study results and limits: There were preferences for TRBV28, TRBJ1-2 and TRBJ2-5 in persistent disease. Possibly, too few samples lowered accuracy.

CDR3-region Arm-PCR and iRepertoire HTBI primers produced the TCR beta libraries. One entry per CDR3 protein results from TCRdb running MiXCR on the multiplex PCR reads. The sample lists about 620,000 distinct CDR3 sequences, about 15% occurring once. As to this clonotype: Antigen: not known.

Documented time point: newly diagnosed GD, antithyroid drugs for less than 3 months. After RNA was extracted from PBMCs, the TCR library was made from it. Germline CDR1 GTSNPN, CDR2 SVGIG (reference sequence). Trimming pared 5 bases from V and 3 bases from J, leaving 13 bases between. This CDR3 contains 14 residues. These data were also reused for a study on T cells in Graves' hyperthyroidism and ophthalmopathy. That source reports: Appearing also in blood were most of the thyroid clonotypes expanded above 0.001. Stable hyperthyroidism was told apart from ophthalmopathy by a model built on 13 V-J features.

The TCR was taken from a woman younger than 45 with Graves disease. This material consisted of peripheral blood mononuclear cells (PBMCs), taken at new diagnosis, from a patient treated with antithyroid drugs. The chain is built from TRBV30 and TRBJ2-2; tentatively, D is TRBD1 (5 bases). The CDR3 region is CAWFGRAHTGELFF. The CDR3 bases are TGTGCCTGGTTCGGCAGGGCCCACACCGGGGAGCTGTTTTTT.